This is a list of T cell receptor beta chains from one sample in a study of blood T cell repertoires in COVID-19. Libraries were prepared by immunoSEQ multiplex PCR; TCRdb keeps only in-frame clonotypes and omits some of them. The sample holds 77,000 or so clones; approximately 80% are singletons and the top ten take about 6.9%. The sample was peripheral blood. All receptors derive from a man between 25 and 39 years old with COVID-19, enrolled during active disease. Both conserved end residues are part of each CDR3. Each record gives: clone size, V gene, J gene, CDR3 protein. Some rows have no size entry. The others give once, few or many, or a class for an expanded clone.

size: -
V: TRBV3-1/TRBV3-2
J: TRBJ1-2
CDR3: CASSHLTRGTGGYTSF

size: -
V: TRBV4-1
J: TRBJ1-4
CDR3: CASSQDVTATNEKLFF

size: -
V: TRBV9
J: TRBJ1-1
CDR3: CASSGENRRTEAFF

size: -
V: TRBV7-9
J: TRBJ2-7
CDR3: CASSFSDRWVSYEQYF

size: -
V: TRBV28
J: TRBJ2-5
CDR3: CASSLAGTQETQYF

size: -
V: TRBV5-6
J: TRBJ2-5
CDR3: CASSARGGSEETQYF

size: -
V: TRBV2
J: TRBJ1-3
CDR3: CASSASRTGNTIYF

size: -
V: TRBV11-1
J: TRBJ2-1
CDR3: CASRRTSGDHYNEQFF

size: -
V: TRBV6-2/TRBV6-3
J: TRBJ1-5
CDR3: CASSSDREAQPQHF

size: -
V: TRBV6-2/TRBV6-3
J: TRBJ1-1
CDR3: CASSNRRDTEAFF

size: -
V: TRBV7-2
J: TRBJ1-1
CDR3: CASSLRTGTTEAFF

size: -
V: TRBV7-9
J: TRBJ2-5
CDR3: CASSWRGGGMETQYF

size: -
V: TRBV6-4
J: TRBJ1-6
CDR3: CASKTGPGSPLHF

size: -
V: TRBV6-1
J: TRBJ2-1
CDR3: CASRQTSGIYNEQFF

size: -
V: TRBV9
J: TRBJ2-1
CDR3: CASTGTSGRAAYNEQFF

size: -
V: TRBV10-3
J: TRBJ2-5
CDR3: CAISGLPRERETQYF

size: -
V: TRBV19
J: TRBJ2-3
CDR3: CASSILAGTDTQYF

size: -
V: TRBV7-9
J: TRBJ2-1
CDR3: CASSTGKAGVGYNEQFF

size: -
V: TRBV24-1
J: TRBJ2-1
CDR3: CATSSRGSGGNEQFF

size: -
V: TRBV2
J: TRBJ2-1
CDR3: CASASLAGRGNEQFF

size: -
V: TRBV5-8
J: TRBJ2-7
CDR3: CASTPFFAGVSYEQYF

size: -
V: TRBV28
J: TRBJ1-5
CDR3: CASSLGGSPQHF

size: -
V: TRBV18
J: TRBJ2-7
CDR3: CASSPLASEQYF

size: -
V: TRBV14
J: TRBJ2-3
CDR3: CASSQGLAEGDTQYF

size: -
V: TRBV19
J: TRBJ2-1
CDR3: CASSPDRNNEQFF

size: once
V: TRBV28
J: TRBJ1-4
CDR3: CASRRTGLGNEKLFF

size: few
V: TRBV18
J: TRBJ1-4
CDR3: CASSPDRGSEKLFF

size: -
V: TRBV12-2
J: TRBJ1-2
CDR3: CASRCHRGNCQGYTF

size: -
V: TRBV19
J: TRBJ2-1
CDR3: CASSIPGGLAGYNEQFF

size: few
V: TRBV11-2
J: TRBJ2-3
CDR3: CASKYGGTGVADTQYF

size: -
V: TRBV6-5
J: TRBJ2-1
CDR3: CASSYVRQENNEQFF

size: -
V: TRBV9
J: TRBJ1-6
CDR3: CASSVGWDRGLTSPLHF

size: many
V: TRBV28
J: TRBJ1-4
CDR3: CASSLEIGAGDEKLFF

size: -
V: TRBV19
J: TRBJ2-3
CDR3: CASAGTSGTTDTQYF

size: once
V: TRBV5-1
J: TRBJ2-7
CDR3: CASSSVSGHWAEQYF

size: few
V: TRBV6-2/TRBV6-3
J: TRBJ2-7
CDR3: CASSFGQNYEQYF

size: -
V: TRBV5-1
J: TRBJ1-1
CDR3: CASRSTTGNTEAFF

size: -
V: TRBV10-3
J: TRBJ2-7
CDR3: CAILGTGLYEQYF

size: once
V: TRBV24-1
J: TRBJ2-3
CDR3: CATSDSPASGNTDTQYF

size: -
V: TRBV5-1
J: TRBJ2-2
CDR3: CASSPDRGLTGELFF